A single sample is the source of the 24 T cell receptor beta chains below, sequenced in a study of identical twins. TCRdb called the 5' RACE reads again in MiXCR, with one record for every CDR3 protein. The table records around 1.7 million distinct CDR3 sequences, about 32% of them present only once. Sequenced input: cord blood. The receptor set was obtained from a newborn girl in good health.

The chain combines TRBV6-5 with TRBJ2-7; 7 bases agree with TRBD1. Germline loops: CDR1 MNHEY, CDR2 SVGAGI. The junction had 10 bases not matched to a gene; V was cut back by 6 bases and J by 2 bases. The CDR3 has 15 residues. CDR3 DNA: TGTGCCAGCAGCCCTCGACAGGGCGACGCCTACGAGCAGTACTTC. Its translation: CASSPRQGDAYEQYF.

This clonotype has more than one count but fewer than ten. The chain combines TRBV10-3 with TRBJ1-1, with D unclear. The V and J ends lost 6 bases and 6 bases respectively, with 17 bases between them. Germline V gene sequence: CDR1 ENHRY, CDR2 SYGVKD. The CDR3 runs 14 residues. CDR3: CAIREPERSSEAFF. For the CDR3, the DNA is TGTGCCATCAGGGAGCCCGAACGGAGTTCTGAAGCTTTCTTT.

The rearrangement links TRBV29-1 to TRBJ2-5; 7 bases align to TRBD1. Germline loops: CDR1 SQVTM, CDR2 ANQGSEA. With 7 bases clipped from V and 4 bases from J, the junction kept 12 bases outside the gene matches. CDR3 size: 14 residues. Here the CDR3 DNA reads TGCAGCGCGGCCGGGCAGGGGGATGGAGAGACCCAGTACTTC. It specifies CSAAGQGDGETQYF.

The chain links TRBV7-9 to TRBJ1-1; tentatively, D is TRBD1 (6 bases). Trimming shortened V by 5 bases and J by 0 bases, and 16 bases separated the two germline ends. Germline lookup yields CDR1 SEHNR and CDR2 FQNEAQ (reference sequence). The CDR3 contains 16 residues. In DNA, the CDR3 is TGTGCCAGCAGCCCCCGAGAACAGGGTCTGAACACTGAAGCTTTCTTT. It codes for CASSPREQGLNTEAFF.

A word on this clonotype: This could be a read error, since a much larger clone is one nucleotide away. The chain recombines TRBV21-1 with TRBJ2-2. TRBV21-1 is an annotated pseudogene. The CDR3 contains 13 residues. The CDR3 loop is CASNVGNTGELFF. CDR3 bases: TGTGCCAGCAACGTAGGGAACACCGGGGAGCTGTTTTTT.

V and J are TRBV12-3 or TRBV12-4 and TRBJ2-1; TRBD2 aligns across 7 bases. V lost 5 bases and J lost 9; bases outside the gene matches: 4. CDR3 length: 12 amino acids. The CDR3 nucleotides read TGTGCCAGCAGTCGCAGCGGGGCTGAGCAGTTCTTC. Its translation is CASSRSGAEQFF.

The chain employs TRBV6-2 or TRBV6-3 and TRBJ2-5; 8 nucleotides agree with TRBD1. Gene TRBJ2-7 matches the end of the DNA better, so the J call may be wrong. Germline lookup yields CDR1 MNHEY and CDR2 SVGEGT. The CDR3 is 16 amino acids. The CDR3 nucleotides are TGTGCCAGCAGTTACGTGGCGGACAGGGTAGTCGACGAGCAGTACTTC. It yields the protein CASSYVADRVVDEQYF.

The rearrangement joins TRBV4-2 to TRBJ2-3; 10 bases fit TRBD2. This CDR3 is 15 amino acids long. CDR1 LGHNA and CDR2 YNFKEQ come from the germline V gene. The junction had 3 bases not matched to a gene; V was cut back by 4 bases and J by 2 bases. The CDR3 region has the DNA TGTGCCAGCAGCCGTAGCGGGGGGCCCACAGATACGCAGTATTTT. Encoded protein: CASSRSGGPTDTQYF.

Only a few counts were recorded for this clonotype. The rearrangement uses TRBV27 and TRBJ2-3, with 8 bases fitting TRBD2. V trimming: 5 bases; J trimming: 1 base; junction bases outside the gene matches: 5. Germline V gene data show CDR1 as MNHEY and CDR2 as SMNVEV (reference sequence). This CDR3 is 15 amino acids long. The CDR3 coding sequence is TGTGCCAGCAGTACGGGACTAGGAGGCACAGATACGCAGTATTTT. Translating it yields CASSTGLGGTDTQYF.

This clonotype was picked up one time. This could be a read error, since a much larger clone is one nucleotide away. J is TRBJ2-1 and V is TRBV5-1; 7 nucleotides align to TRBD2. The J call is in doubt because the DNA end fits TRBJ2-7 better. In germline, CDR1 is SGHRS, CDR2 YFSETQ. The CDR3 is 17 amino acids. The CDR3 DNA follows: TGCGCCAGCAGCTTGGGACGTAGCGGGCGCTCCTACAATGAGCAGTACTTC. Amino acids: CASSLGRSGRSYNEQYF.

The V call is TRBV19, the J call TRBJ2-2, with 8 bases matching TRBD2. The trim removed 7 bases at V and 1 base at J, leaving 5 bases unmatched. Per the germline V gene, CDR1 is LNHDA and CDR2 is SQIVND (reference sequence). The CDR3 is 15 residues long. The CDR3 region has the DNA TGTGCCAGTACCGGACTAGCAGAGAACACCGGGGAGCTGTTTTTT. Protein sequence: CASTGLAENTGELFF. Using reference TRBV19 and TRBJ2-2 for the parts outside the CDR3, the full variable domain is DGGITQSPKYLFRKEGQNVTLSCEQNLNHDAMYWYRQDPGQGLRLIYYSQIVNDFQKGDIAEGYSVSREKKESFPLTVTSAQKNPTAFYLCASTGLAENTGELFFGEGSRLTVL.

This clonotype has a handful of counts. The CDR3 bases are TGTGCCACCCTCTGGACGGCTTCCTACGAGCAGTACTTC. Translated: CATLWTASYEQYF. The V gene is TRBV6-6, the J gene TRBJ2-7, with D unresolved. Per germline, CDR1 MNHNY and CDR2 SVGAGI (reference sequence). The CDR3 is 13 residues long. V was cut by 10 bases and J by 1 base, with 14 bases left in between.

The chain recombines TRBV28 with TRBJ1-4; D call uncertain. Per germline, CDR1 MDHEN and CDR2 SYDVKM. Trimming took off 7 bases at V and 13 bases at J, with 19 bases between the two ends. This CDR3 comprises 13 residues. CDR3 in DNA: TGTGCCAGCACCCCGAGAGGTAGACTAAGACTGTTTTTT. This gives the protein CASTPRGRLRLFF. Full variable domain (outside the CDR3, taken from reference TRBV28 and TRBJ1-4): DVKVTQSSRYLVKRTGEKVFLECVQDMDHENMFWYRQDPGLGLRLIYFSYDVKMKEKGDIPEGYSVSREKKERFSLILESASTNQTSMYLCASTPRGRLRLFFGSGTQLSVL.

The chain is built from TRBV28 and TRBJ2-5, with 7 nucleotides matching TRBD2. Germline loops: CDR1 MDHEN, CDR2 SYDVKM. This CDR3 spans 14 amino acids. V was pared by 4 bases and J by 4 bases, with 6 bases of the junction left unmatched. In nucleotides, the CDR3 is TGTGCCAGCAGTTCCCGGGGGGAGGGAGAGACCCAGTACTTC. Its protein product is CASSSRGEGETQYF.

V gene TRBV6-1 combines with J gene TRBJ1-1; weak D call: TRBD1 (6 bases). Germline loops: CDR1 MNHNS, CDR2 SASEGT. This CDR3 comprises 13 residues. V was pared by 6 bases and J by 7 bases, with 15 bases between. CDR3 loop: CASRRGGAGEAFF. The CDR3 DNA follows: TGTGCCAGCAGAAGGGGGGGCGCGGGTGAAGCTTTCTTT.

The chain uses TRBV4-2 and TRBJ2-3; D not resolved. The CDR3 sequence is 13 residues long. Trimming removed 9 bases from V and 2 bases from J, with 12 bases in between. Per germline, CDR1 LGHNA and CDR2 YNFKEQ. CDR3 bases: TGTGCCAGTACCCGCGGTAACACAGATACGCAGTATTTT. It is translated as CASTRGNTDTQYF.

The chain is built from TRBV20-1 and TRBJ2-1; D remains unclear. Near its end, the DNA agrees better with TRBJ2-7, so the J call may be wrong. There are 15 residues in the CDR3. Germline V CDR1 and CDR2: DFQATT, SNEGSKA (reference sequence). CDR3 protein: CSAPKAPSSYNEQYF. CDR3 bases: TGCAGTGCTCCTAAAGCGCCGAGCTCCTACAATGAGCAGTACTTC.

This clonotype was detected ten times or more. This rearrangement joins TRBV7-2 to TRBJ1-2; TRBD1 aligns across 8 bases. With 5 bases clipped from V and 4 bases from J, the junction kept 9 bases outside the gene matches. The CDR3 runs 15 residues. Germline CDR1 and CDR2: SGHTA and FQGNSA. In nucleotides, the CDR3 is TGTGCCAGCAGCGTGGACAGGGCAATCCTCTATGGCTACACCTTC. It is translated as CASSVDRAILYGYTF. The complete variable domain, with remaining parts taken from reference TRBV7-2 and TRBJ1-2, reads GAGVSQSPSNKVTEKGKDVELRCDPISGHTALYWYRQSLGQGLEFLIYFQGNSAPDKSGLPSDRFSAERTGGSVSTLTIQRTQQEDSAVYLCASSVDRAILYGYTFGSGTRLTVV.

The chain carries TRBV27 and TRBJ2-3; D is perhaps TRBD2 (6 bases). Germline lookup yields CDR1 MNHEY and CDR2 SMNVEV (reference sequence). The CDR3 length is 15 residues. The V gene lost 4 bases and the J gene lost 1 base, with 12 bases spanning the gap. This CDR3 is CASSWSWRGTDTQYF. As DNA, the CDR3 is TGTGCCAGCAGTTGGAGCTGGAGGGGCACAGATACGCAGTATTTT.

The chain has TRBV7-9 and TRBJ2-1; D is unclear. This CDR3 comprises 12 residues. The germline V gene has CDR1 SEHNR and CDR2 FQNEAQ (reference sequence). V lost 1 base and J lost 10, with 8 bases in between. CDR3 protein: CASSLGVREQFF. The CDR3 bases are TGTGCCAGCAGCTTAGGGGTTAGAGAGCAGTTCTTC.

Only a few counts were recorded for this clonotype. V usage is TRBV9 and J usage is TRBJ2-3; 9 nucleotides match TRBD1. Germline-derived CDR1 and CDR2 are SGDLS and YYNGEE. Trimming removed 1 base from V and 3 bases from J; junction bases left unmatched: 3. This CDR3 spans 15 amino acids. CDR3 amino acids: CASSVTGTGTDTQYF. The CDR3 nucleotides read TGTGCCAGCAGCGTAACCGGGACAGGGACAGATACGCAGTATTTT.

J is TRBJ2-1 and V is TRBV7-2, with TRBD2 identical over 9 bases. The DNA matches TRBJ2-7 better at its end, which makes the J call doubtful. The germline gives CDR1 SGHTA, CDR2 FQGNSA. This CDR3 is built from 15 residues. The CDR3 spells CASSLDASGAYEQYF. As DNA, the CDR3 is TGTGCCAGCAGCTTAGACGCTAGCGGGGCCTACGAGCAGTACTTC.

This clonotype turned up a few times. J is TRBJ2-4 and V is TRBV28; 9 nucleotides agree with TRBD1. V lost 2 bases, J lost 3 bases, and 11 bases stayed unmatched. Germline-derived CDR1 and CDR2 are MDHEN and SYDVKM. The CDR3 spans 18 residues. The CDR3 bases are TGTGCCAGCAGTTTACCGATTAAGAGGACAGGGGACAAAAACATTCAGTACTTC. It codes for CASSLPIKRTGDKNIQYF.

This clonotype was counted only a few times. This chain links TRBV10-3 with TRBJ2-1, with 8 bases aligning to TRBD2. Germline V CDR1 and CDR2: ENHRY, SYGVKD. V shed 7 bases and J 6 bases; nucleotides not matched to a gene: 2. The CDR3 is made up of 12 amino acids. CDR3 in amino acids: CAITGGGNEQFF. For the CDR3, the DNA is TGTGCCATCACGGGGGGGGGCAATGAGCAGTTCTTC.